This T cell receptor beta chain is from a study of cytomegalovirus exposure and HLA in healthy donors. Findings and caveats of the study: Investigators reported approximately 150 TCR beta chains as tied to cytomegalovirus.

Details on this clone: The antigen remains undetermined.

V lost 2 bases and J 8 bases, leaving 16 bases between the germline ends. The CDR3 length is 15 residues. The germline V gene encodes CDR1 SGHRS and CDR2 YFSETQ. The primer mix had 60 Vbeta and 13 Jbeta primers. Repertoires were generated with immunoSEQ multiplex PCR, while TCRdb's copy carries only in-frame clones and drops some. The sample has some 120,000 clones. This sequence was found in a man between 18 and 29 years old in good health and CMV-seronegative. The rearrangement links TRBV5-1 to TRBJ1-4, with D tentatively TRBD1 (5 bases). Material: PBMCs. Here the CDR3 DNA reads TGCGCCAGCAGCTTATCCGAAGGGGCTAGAGAAAAACTGTTTTTT. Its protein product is CASSLSEGAREKLFF. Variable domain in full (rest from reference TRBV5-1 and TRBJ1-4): KAGVTQTPRYLIKTRGQQVTLSCSPISGHRSVSWYQQTPGQGLQFLFEYFSETQRNKGNFPGRFSGRQFSNSRSEMNVSTLELGDSALYLCASSLSEGAREKLFFGSGTQLSVL.